The 20 T cell receptor beta chains reported below all come from one sample, sequenced in a study of Ad26.COV2.S vaccination and SARS-CoV-2 variants. Regarding treatment: 15 to 20 received Ad26.COV2.S at low or high dose, single or two shots; roughly five received placebo; per-sample allocation not given. On day 63 after the first injection, vaccine and placebo recipients gave samples. Clones were read by immunoSEQ multiplex PCR, and TCRdb kept only the in-frame ones, dropping some. The sample includes roughly 680,000 clones, roughly 90% seen only once; the top ten take about 1.5%. The sample here was peripheral blood, taken in a trial of Ad26.COV2.S vaccine versus placebo. The receptors stem from a person between 18 and 60 years old who received the Ad26.COV2.S COVID-19 vaccine or a placebo.

The chain uses TRBV3-1 (or the pseudogene TRBV3-2) and TRBJ2-2, with 8 nucleotides matching TRBD2. The CDR3 covers 14 residues. Germline lookup yields CDR1 LGHDT and CDR2 YNNKEL (reference sequence). The junction had 4 bases not matched to a gene; V was cut back by 4 bases and J by 6 bases. CDR3 sequence: CASSPPGGSGELFF. The CDR3 nucleotides read TGTGCCAGCAGCCCTCCGGGGGGGTCCGGGGAGCTGTTTTTT.

The chain joins TRBV4-1 to TRBJ1-6; D unresolved. The CDR3 covers 14 residues. Germline-derived CDR1 and CDR2 are MGHRA and YSYEKL. V was shortened by 5 bases and J by 4 bases, with 9 bases between the two germline ends. CDR3 in amino acids: CASSAGLYNSPLHF. CDR3 DNA: TGCGCCAGCAGCGCAGGACTGTATAATTCACCCCTCCACTTT.

The gene calls are TRBV2 and TRBJ2-2, with 12 bases lining up with TRBD2. CDR3 size: 15 residues. V trimming: 5 bases; J trimming: 5 bases; junction bases outside the gene matches: 3. Germline-derived CDR1 and CDR2 are SNHLY and FYNNEI. The CDR3 nucleotides are TGTGCCAGCAGTACGACTAGCGGGGGTACCGGGGAGCTGTTTTTT. It translates to CASSTTSGGTGELFF.

This clone was found a few times. This chain joins TRBV27 and TRBJ1-5, with unresolved D. Germline lookup yields CDR1 MNHEY and CDR2 SMNVEV (reference sequence). The CDR3 runs 14 residues. Trimming stripped 7 bases from V and 0 bases from J, with 10 bases between. The CDR3: CASKRADSNQPQHF. The CDR3 DNA sequence: TGTGCCAGCAAGAGGGCAGATAGCAATCAGCCCCAGCATTTT.

Notes on this clone: A much larger clone differs by one base, so this may be a read error. This sample also contains other DNA sequences that code for the same CDR3. This chain links TRBV13 with TRBJ2-7; D not certain. V lost 0 bases, J lost 3 bases, and 0 bases lay in between. Germline V gene lookup returns CDR1 PRHDT and CDR2 FYEKMQ (reference sequence). There are 11 residues in the CDR3. CDR3 in amino acids: CASSLGYEQYF. The CDR3 region has the DNA TGTGCCAGCAGCTTAGGCTACGAGCAGTACTTC.

This chain connects TRBV2 to TRBJ1-6, with D possibly being TRBD1 (5 bases). The CDR3 has 13 residues. The germline V gene has CDR1 SNHLY and CDR2 FYNNEI. Trimming shortened V by 10 bases and J by 4 bases, and 11 bases separated the two germline ends. The CDR3 sequence: CATEGTYNSPLHF. In DNA, the CDR3 is TGTGCCACCGAGGGGACTTATAATTCACCCCTCCACTTT.

Regarding this clone: Other DNA variants within this sample encode the same CDR3. The J gene is TRBJ1-6, the V gene TRBV30, with 9 bases matching TRBD1. Germline CDR1 GTSNPN, CDR2 SVGIG (reference sequence). The CDR3 covers 15 residues. Losses at the gene ends were 0 bases for V and 10 bases for J; bases not matched to a gene: 7. CDR3 sequence reads: CAWSVRGQGSSPLHF. The CDR3 nucleotides are TGTGCCTGGAGTGTAAGGGGACAGGGTAGCTCACCCCTCCACTTT.

The chain uses TRBV6-4 and TRBJ1-1; D call uncertain. This CDR3 has 15 amino acids. Trimming shortened V by 0 bases and J by 11 bases, and 19 bases separated the two germline ends. Germline CDR1 reads MRHNA; CDR2 reads SNTAGT. The CDR3 DNA is TGTGCCAGCAGTGACTCAGGCGACGTCCGGCAGGTGGCTTTCTTT. Its protein is CASSDSGDVRQVAFF.

The rearrangement links TRBV2 to TRBJ1-2; 10 bases are a match to TRBD1. After removal of 4 bases from V and 6 bases from J, the junction contained 5 bases not matched to a gene. The CDR3 runs 14 residues. Per germline, CDR1 SNHLY and CDR2 FYNNEI. Here the CDR3 DNA reads TGTGCCAGCAGTGTAAGGGACAGGGGACATGGCTACACCTTC. Translating gives CASSVRDRGHGYTF.

The chain carries TRBV3-1 (or the pseudogene TRBV3-2) and TRBJ1-1, with unresolved D. This CDR3 is 12 amino acids long. The V end was cut by 3 bases, the J end by 9 bases, with 11 bases between. Germline CDR1 is LGHDT and CDR2 is YNNKEL (reference sequence). CDR3 sequence (DNA): TGTGCCAGCAGCCAGGTTGAGGGCAAAGCTTTCTTT. It encodes CASSQVEGKAFF.

A note on this clone: Other DNA sequences in this specimen translate into the identical CDR3. The chain has TRBV19 and TRBJ2-2; 7 nucleotides agree with TRBD2. V was pared by 1 base and J by 5 bases, with 1 base of the junction left unmatched. Germline V lookup: CDR1 LNHDA, CDR2 SQIVND (reference sequence). The CDR3 consists of 14 residues. This CDR3 reads CASSIVGGTGELFF. Here the CDR3 DNA reads TGTGCCAGTAGTATAGTCGGGGGGACCGGGGAGCTGTTTTTT. Combining the CDR3 with reference TRBV19 and TRBJ2-2 gives the whole variable domain DGGITQSPKYLFRKEGQNVTLSCEQNLNHDAMYWYRQDPGQGLRLIYYSQIVNDFQKGDIAEGYSVSREKKESFPLTVTSAQKNPTAFYLCASSIVGGTGELFFGEGSRLTVL.

The rearrangement uses TRBV5-4 and TRBJ1-1; D is ambiguous. CDR1 is SGHNT and CDR2 is YYREEE in the germline V gene (reference sequence). This CDR3 region has 11 residues. Between the trimmed V and J ends, which lost 3 bases and 7 bases, there was a span of 7 bases. CDR3 sequence reads: CASSSLNEAFF. The CDR3 DNA sequence: TGTGCCAGCAGCTCCTTGAATGAAGCTTTCTTT.

The chain couples TRBV3-1 (or the pseudogene TRBV3-2) to TRBJ1-5, with D possibly being TRBD1 (5 bases). Germline CDR1 is LGHDT and CDR2 is YNNKEL (reference sequence). The CDR3 is 15 amino acids. Trimming pared 4 bases from V and 0 bases from J, leaving 10 bases between. The CDR3 sequence: CASSRDGNSNQPQHF. Here the CDR3 DNA reads TGTGCCAGCAGCCGGGACGGGAATAGCAATCAGCCCCAGCATTTT.

The V gene is TRBV21-1, the J gene TRBJ2-7; TRBD1 is taken as the D call from the table, unchecked against the DNA. TRBV21-1 is described as a pseudogene. This CDR3 is 12 amino acids long. The CDR3 nucleotides read TGTGCCAGCAGCAAAGGGGCGTGGGAGCAGTACTTC. Translated: CASSKGAWEQYF.

This clone was counted ten times or more. V is TRBV18 and J is TRBJ2-2; unclear D gene. This CDR3 spans 14 amino acids. V shed 0 bases and J shed 7 bases, with 9 bases lying between them. The germline V gene has CDR1 KGHSH and CDR2 LQKENI. For the CDR3, the DNA is TGTGCCAGCTCACCACCTAGCCGAGGCGGGGAGCTGTTTTTT. Its protein product is CASSPPSRGGELFF.

The rearrangement links TRBV7-9 to TRBJ1-1, with 9 bases that match TRBD1. V was pared by 5 bases and J by 5 bases, with 9 bases of the junction left unmatched. Per the germline V gene, CDR1 is SEHNR and CDR2 is FQNEAQ (reference sequence). This CDR3 is 15 amino acids long. Here the CDR3 DNA reads TGTGCCAGCAGCCGAAGGGACAGGGATCGAACTGAAGCTTTCTTT. Amino acids: CASSRRDRDRTEAFF.

The chain couples TRBV9 to TRBJ2-3, with a tentative D call TRBD2 (6 bases). The CDR3 totals 15 residues. Between the trimmed V and J ends, which lost 1 base and 4 bases, there was a span of 13 bases. CDR1 and CDR2 from the germline V gene are SGDLS and YYNGEE. The CDR3 region is CASSVIAGIADTQYF. CDR3 nucleotide sequence: TGTGCCAGCAGCGTAATTGCGGGGATCGCAGATACGCAGTATTTT.

V gene TRBV5-8 combines with J gene TRBJ1-1; D ambiguous. Germline assignment: CDR1 SGHTS and CDR2 YDEGEE. V shed 3 bases and J shed 8 bases, with 11 bases lying between them. This CDR3 is built from 12 residues. This chain's CDR3 is CASSSLMVEAFF. CDR3 bases: TGTGCCAGCAGCTCCCTTATGGTCGAAGCTTTCTTT. The entire variable domain, with the rest obtained from reference TRBV5-8 and TRBJ1-1, is as follows: EAGVTQSPTHLIKTRGQQATLRCSPISGHTSVYWYQQALGLGLQFLLWYDEGEERNRGNFPPRFSGRQFPNYSSELNVNALELEDSALYLCASSSLMVEAFFGQGTRLTVV.

This clone has at least ten counts. The V call is TRBV18, the J call TRBJ1-3; D is possibly TRBD1 (5 bases). V lost 4 bases, J lost 2 bases, and 9 bases lay in between. This CDR3 has 14 residues. Germline V gives CDR1 KGHSH, CDR2 LQKENI. The CDR3 DNA sequence: TGTGCCAGCTCACTCGACAGTCCTGGAAACACCATATATTTT. Protein product: CASSLDSPGNTIYF.

The V and J genes are TRBV6-5 and TRBJ2-7; 10 bases fit TRBD2. V lost 7 bases to trimming and J lost 3 bases; unmatched junction nucleotides: 6. CDR1 is MNHEY and CDR2 is SVGAGI in the germline V gene. The CDR3 is made up of 14 amino acids. CDR3 nucleotides: TGTGCCAGCACCACCCTAGCGGGGGACTACGAGCAGTACTTC. This sequence encodes CASTTLAGDYEQYF.